This TCR beta chain was identified in a study of shared clonotypes between healthy human individuals. Study findings and constraints: Memory subsets generally showed smaller estimated richness than naive subsets did. The study found lower generation probabilities in non-shared clonotypes than in those shared by all four donors.

The V and J ends lost 0 bases and 1 base respectively, with 10 bases between them. CDR1 SGHRS and CDR2 YFSETQ come from the germline V gene. The CDR3 runs 15 residues. For this clone: Its antigen is still unknown.

Adult Caucasians living in Nashville, Tennessee made up all of the donors. Clones were sequenced by immunoSEQ multiplex PCR, and TCRdb holds only the in-frame ones, with some missing. The sample consists of millions of clones, just over 90% of them appearing once. The genes are TRBV5-1 and TRBJ1-1; D gene unclear. The receptor comes from a man younger than 35 in good health. Some clones in this sample may be carry-over from other donors' samples. Sequencing was carried out using naive CD4+ T cells from PBMCs. The subset: CD45RA+ positively selected. This CDR3 reads CASSLAEVTNTEAFF. The DNA for the CDR3 is TGCGCCAGCAGCTTGGCGGAGGTCACGAACACTGAAGCTTTCTTT. The entire variable domain, with the rest obtained from reference TRBV5-1 and TRBJ1-1, is as follows: KAGVTQTPRYLIKTRGQQVTLSCSPISGHRSVSWYQQTPGQGLQFLFEYFSETQRNKGNFPGRFSGRQFSNSRSEMNVSTLELGDSALYLCASSLAEVTNTEAFFGQGTRLTVV.